The present entry profiles one T cell receptor beta chain with its context. This clone has just one count. What this receptor recognizes is not known. There are no base qualities to consult, and no much larger clone falls within one base. This specimen comes from a study of tumor-infiltrating lymphocytes in localized non-small cell lung cancer (dated by TCRdb to about 2021). Study-level background: Patients whose samples were collected after neoadjuvant chemotherapy, as well as both smokers and never-smokers and several histologies, were included in the cohort. For 55 to 70 patients, immunoSEQ T-cell fraction was compared between paired tumor and uninvolved lung. Each patient provided resected tumor tissue plus uninvolved lung tissue from the same patient, with the uninvolved lung tissue described as non-adjacent to the tumor. In total, the ICON cohort consisted of 150 surgical patients with localized non-small cell lung cancer who had their tumors resected. TCR sequencing was one of several integrated assays, alongside flow cytometry, multiplex immunofluorescence, RNA-seq, exome sequencing and proteomics, applied to the same patients.

Broader findings and caveats from the paper: Since assay coverage differed from patient to patient depending on how much tissue was available, TCR sequencing was done for only a subset of the cohort. Because different assays used different pieces of the same tissue, technical variation could not be distinguished from intratumor heterogeneity. In line with immunofluorescence CD3 counts, TCRbeta sequencing supported higher T cell infiltration in tumors compared with uninvolved lung tissue. The TCR-derived T-cell fraction showed no difference between the flow cytometry-defined immunotypes IM1 (good prognosis) and IM2 (poor prognosis).

V is trimmed back by 3 bases and J by 8 bases, and the junction contains 7 bases that no gene match accounts for. The CDR3 covers 14 residues, taking in both the cysteine and the phenylalanine. The entry retains the CDR3 DNA only, 42 bases that are in frame from base 1. The CDR1 and CDR2 encoded by the germline V gene (reference sequence) are GTSNPN and SVGIG. The T-cell fraction in tumor and uninvolved lung tissue was provided by TCR sequencing with the immunoSEQ assay. The original methods were these. To analyze survival, patients were divided into a high T-cell fraction group (upper tertile) and a low T-cell fraction group (lower two tertiles), and the two groups were compared using a log-rank test. A signed-rank test was used to test differences in T-cell fraction between paired tumor and uninvolved lung samples. The table comes from immuneACCESS by way of TCRdb, which keeps in-frame sequences with V and J called. Part of the clones is missing from these tables; in studies checked, under half for an unresolved V gene and the rest for unknown reasons. V, J and clone size derive from that table, while D and trimming were established from the DNA sequence. Within this sample are about 10,000 clones, with approximately 83% of them counted one time only. The ten largest clones represent over 7.5% of the sample.

Patient enrollment in ICON started in early 2016, and the final patient was enrolled in 2018. Fresh tumor and matched uninvolved tissue for in-depth immune analyses, including TCR sequencing, were collected from a subcohort of 76 patients. DNA isolated from bulk tissue, without cell sorting, was used for TCR sequencing. This sequence was found in a human donor with non-small cell lung cancer. The rearrangement combines TRBV30 with TRBJ1-2; 12 nucleotides in the junction match TRBD1. The sequenced sample was uninvolved lung tissue not adjacent to the tumor. For the CDR3, the sequence is CAWRVTGTGGGYTF. The nucleotide sequence reads as follows: TGTGCCTGGAGAGTTACCGGGACAGGGGGCGGCTACACCTTC.